This TCR beta chain was recorded in a study of T cell clonality in common variable immunodeficiency. Trimming removed 2 bases at V and 3 bases at J, with 13 bases between. Germline CDR1 and CDR2: PRHDT and FYEKMQ (reference sequence). The CDR3 runs 15 residues. Generated by immunoSEQ multiplex PCR, the TCRdb table keeps only in-frame clones and is missing some. The sample contains about 59,000 clones, none of them singletons. Ten or more counts support this clone. Sequencing ends 3 residues short of the CDR3 end; the germline J gene provides the rest. Sequenced material: peripheral blood mononuclear cells. This clonotype originated in a person aged 18 to 75 in good health. The rearrangement uses TRBV13 and TRBJ2-5, with a tentative D call TRBD2 (5 bases). CDR3 bases read: TGTGCCAGCAGCTTAAGCCAGCGGATAAAAGAGACC. This gives the protein CASSLSQRIKET. The CDR3 reads in full as CASSLSQRIKETQYF.